Below, 2 T cell receptor beta chains from the same sample are listed, as sequenced in a study of blood T cell repertoires in COVID-19. TCRdb's copy holds only in-frame clones and misses some; the assay was immunoSEQ multiplex PCR. This sample has a few hundred thousand clones; 80% to 90% occur once, and the top ten carry approximately 4.2%. Sequenced input: PBMCs or T cells enriched from blood (not recorded which). The source of these receptors is a woman in her forties with acute COVID-19.

This clone occurred a few times. The chain recombines TRBV30 with TRBJ1-3; TRBD1 matches at 7 bases. CDR3 length: 14 residues. Losses at the gene ends were 2 bases for V and 8 bases for J; bases not matched to a gene: 9. Per germline, CDR1 GTSNPN and CDR2 SVGIG (reference sequence). The CDR3 loop reads CAWSRGPNLDTIYF. The DNA for the CDR3 is TGTGCCTGGAGTAGGGGGCCTAACCTTGACACCATATATTTT.

The genes are TRBV11-3 and TRBJ2-1; 7 bases agree with TRBD1. Germline V lookup: CDR1 SGHNT, CDR2 YENEEA. V lost 5 bases, J lost 0 bases, and 10 bases stayed unmatched. The CDR3 runs to 17 residues. CDR3 sequence: CASSLKWDSLSYNEQFF. For the CDR3, the DNA is TGTGCCAGCAGCCTAAAATGGGACAGTCTCTCCTACAATGAGCAGTTCTTC.